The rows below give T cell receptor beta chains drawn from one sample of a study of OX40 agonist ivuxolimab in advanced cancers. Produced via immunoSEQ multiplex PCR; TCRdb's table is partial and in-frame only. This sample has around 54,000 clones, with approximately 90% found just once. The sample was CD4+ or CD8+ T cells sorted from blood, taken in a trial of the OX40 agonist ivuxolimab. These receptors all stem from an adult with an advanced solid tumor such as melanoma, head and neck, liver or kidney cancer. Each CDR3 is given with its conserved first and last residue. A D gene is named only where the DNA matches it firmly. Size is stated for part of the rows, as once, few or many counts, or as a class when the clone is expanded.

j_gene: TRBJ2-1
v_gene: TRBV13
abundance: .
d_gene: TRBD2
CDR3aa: CASTSRVAGRYNEQFF
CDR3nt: TGTGCCAGCACCTCCAGGGTAGCGGGGCGGTACAATGAGCAGTTCTTC

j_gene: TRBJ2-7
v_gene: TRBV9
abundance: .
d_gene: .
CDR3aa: CASSVGGNSYEQYF
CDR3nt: TGTGCCAGCAGCGTAGGTGGGAACTCCTACGAGCAGTACTTC

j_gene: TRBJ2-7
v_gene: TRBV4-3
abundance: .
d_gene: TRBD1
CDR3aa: CASSQEDRGLYEQYF
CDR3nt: TGCGCCAGCAGCCAAGAGGATAGGGGGCTTTACGAGCAGTACTTC

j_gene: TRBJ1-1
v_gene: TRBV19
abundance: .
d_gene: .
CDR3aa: CASSTQGMNTEAFF
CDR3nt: TGTGCCAGTAGCACGCAGGGGATGAACACTGAAGCTTTCTTT

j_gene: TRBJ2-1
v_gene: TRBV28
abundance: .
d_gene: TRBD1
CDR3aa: CASSSPDRGRLNEQFF
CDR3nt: TGTGCCAGCAGTTCACCAGACAGGGGGCGCCTGAATGAGCAGTTCTTC

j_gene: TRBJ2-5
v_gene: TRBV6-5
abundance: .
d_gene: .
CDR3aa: CASSAQETQYF
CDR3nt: TGTGCCAGCAGTGCCCAAGAGACCCAGTACTTC

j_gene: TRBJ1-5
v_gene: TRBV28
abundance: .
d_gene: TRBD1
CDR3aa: CASSGDSSNQPQHF
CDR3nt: TGTGCCAGCAGTGGGGACAGTAGCAATCAGCCCCAGCATTTT

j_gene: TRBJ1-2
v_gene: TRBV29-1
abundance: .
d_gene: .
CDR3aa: CSVGREAGYTF
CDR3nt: TGCAGCGTTGGTAGGGAAGCTGGCTACACCTTC

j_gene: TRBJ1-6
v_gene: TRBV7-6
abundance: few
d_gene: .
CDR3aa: CASSPHSYNSPLHF
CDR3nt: TGTGCCAGCAGCCCCCACTCCTATAATTCACCCCTCCACTTT

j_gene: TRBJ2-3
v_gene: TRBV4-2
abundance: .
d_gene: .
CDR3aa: CASSQDPSLARTDTQYF
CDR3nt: TGTGCCAGCAGCCAAGATCCCTCCTTGGCCCGCACAGATACGCAGTATTTT

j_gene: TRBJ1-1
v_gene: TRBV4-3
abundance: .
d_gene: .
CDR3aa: CASSHRPGQTEAFF
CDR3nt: TGCGCCAGCAGCCACCGGCCGGGACAAACTGAAGCTTTCTTT

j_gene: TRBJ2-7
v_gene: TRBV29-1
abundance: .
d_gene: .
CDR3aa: CSVEQTGQFDYEQYF
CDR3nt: TGCAGCGTTGAACAGACAGGTCAATTCGACTACGAGCAGTACTTC

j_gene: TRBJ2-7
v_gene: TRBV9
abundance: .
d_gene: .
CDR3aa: CASSAPGSREQYF
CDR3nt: TGTGCCAGCAGCGCCCCCGGGTCGCGAGAGCAGTACTTC

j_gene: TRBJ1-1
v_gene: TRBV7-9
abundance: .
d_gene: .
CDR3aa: CASSLDPEKEAFF
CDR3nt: TGTGCCAGCAGCTTAGACCCGGAGAAAGAAGCTTTCTTT

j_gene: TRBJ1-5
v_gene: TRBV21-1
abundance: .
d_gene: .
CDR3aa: CASKDPNQPQHF
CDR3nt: TGTGCCAGCAAGGATCCAAACCAGCCCCAGCATTTT

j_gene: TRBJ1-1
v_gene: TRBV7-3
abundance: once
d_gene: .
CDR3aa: CASSSSVEGEAFF
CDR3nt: TGTGCCAGCAGCTCCTCTGTGGAGGGTGAAGCTTTCTTT

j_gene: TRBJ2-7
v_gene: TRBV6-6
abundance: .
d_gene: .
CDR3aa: CASSYPGPGYEQYF
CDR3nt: TGTGCCAGCAGTTACCCCGGGCCTGGCTACGAGCAGTACTTC

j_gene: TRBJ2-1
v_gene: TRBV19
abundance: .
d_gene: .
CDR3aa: CASSILPLASSYNEQFF
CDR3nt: TGTGCCAGTAGTATTCTTCCTCTAGCGAGCTCCTACAATGAGCAGTTCTTC

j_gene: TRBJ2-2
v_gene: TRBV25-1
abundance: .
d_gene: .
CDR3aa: CASSELETGELFF
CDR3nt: TGTGCCAGCAGTGAATTGGAAACCGGGGAGCTGTTTTTT

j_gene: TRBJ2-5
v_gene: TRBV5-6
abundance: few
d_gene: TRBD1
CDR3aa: CASSYGQGQTQYF
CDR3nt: TGTGCCAGCAGCTACGGACAGGGCCAGACCCAGTACTTC

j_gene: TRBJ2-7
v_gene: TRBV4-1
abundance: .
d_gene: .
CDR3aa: CASSQELGRAMEQYF
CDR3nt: TGCGCCAGCAGCCAAGAACTGGGACGGGCTATGGAGCAGTACTTC

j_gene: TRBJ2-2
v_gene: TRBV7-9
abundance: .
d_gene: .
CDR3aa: CASSRVNTGELFF
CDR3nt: TGTGCCAGCAGCCGGGTGAACACCGGGGAGCTGTTTTTT